These 19 T cell receptor beta chains were sequenced from one sample in a study of prognosis after radiotherapy for stage I lung cancer. Amplification of TCR beta CDR3 from genomic DNA used two-round multiplex PCR. Specific primers for each TRBV and TRBJ gene were what first-round PCR used. TCRdb reprocessed the multiplex PCR reads via MiXCR and lists one record per CDR3 protein. The data hold about 25,000 distinct CDR3 sequences, with about 36% observed a single time. Specimen: PBMCs, collected before or after stereotactic body radiation therapy (not recorded which). These receptor sequences come from a donor older than 45 with non-small cell lung cancer.

There are many counts of this clonotype. This rearrangement joins TRBV24-1 to TRBJ2-2; possibly TRBD1 for D (5 bases). V gave up 4 bases and J gave up 1 base, with 15 bases separating them. The CDR3 loop spans 17 amino acids. The germline gives CDR1 KGHDR, CDR2 SFDVKD. CDR3 in DNA: TGTGCCACCAGTGACCCTCCTTCGACAGTGAACACCGGGGAGCTGTTTTTT. It specifies CATSDPPSTVNTGELFF.

This clonotype was seen repeatedly, ten times or more. The rearrangement links TRBV19 to TRBJ1-5; no firm D call. V dropped 3 bases and J dropped 1 base, with 13 bases sitting between them. The CDR3 loop spans 16 amino acids. Germline CDR1 and CDR2: LNHDA and SQIVND (reference sequence). CDR3 region: CASSMMVGGSNQPQHF. The CDR3 coding sequence is TGTGCCAGTAGTATGATGGTGGGAGGGAGCAATCAGCCCCAGCATTTT.

The chain is built from TRBV28 and TRBJ1-6; possibly TRBD1 for D (5 bases). The germline V and J ends were trimmed by 5 bases and 8 bases, with 13 bases remaining between them. Germline-derived CDR1 and CDR2 are MDHEN and SYDVKM. The CDR3 sequence is 14 residues long. This chain's CDR3 is CASSPAPGDSPLHF. The CDR3 DNA reads as TGTGCCAGCAGTCCGGCTCCGGGGGATTCACCCCTCCACTTT. Supplemented by reference TRBV28 and TRBJ1-6, the full variable domain reads DVKVTQSSRYLVKRTGEKVFLECVQDMDHENMFWYRQDPGLGLRLIYFSYDVKMKEKGDIPEGYSVSREKKERFSLILESASTNQTSMYLCASSPAPGDSPLHFGNGTRLTVT.

The table lists this clonotype with many counts. This rearrangement joins TRBV6-2 or TRBV6-3 to TRBJ2-4, with 8 nucleotides matching TRBD2. The junction had 10 bases not matched to a gene; V was cut back by 8 bases and J by 7 bases. Germline loops: CDR1 MNHEY, CDR2 SVGEGT. The CDR3 spans 14 residues. CDR3 sequence reads: CASFAAGAGNIQYF. For the CDR3, the DNA is TGTGCCAGCTTCGCAGCGGGAGCGGGGAACATTCAGTACTTC.

This clonotype was seen a handful of times. The V and J genes are TRBV20-1 and TRBJ2-4; D is ambiguous. Trimming took 3 bases from V and 0 from J, leaving 15 bases between them. The CDR3 spans 16 residues. The germline CDR1 and CDR2 sequences are DFQATT and SNEGSKA (reference sequence). The CDR3 nucleotides are TGCAGTGCTAGGGGCAGCGACTGGCTAGCCAAAAACATTCAGTACTTC. The encoded protein is CSARGSDWLAKNIQYF.

As regards this clonotype: Compared with germline, one end of the junction differs, possibly owing to a read error. The chain employs TRBV12-3 or TRBV12-4 and TRBJ1-6; TRBD1 aligns across 9 bases. The length of the CDR3 is 14 residues. CDR3 nucleotide sequence: TGTGACAGCAGTCCGACAGGGGGTAATTCACACCTCCACTTT. Its translation is CDSSPTGGNSHLHF.

This clonotype was picked up many times. The V call is TRBV5-1, the J call TRBJ2-3; 8 positions match TRBD2. The ends lost 0 bases at V and 2 bases at J; junction bases unmatched: 8. In germline, CDR1 is SGHRS, CDR2 YFSETQ. This CDR3 is 17 amino acids long. The CDR3: CASSLATSGSSTDTQYF. In nucleotides, the CDR3 is TGCGCCAGCAGCTTGGCTACTAGCGGAAGTTCCACAGATACGCAGTATTTT.

This clonotype was seen at least ten times. The gene calls are TRBV24-1 and TRBJ2-4; TRBD2 might be the D (7 bases). The length of the CDR3 is 16 residues. The germline V gene has CDR1 KGHDR and CDR2 SFDVKD. Trimming removed 4 bases at V and 0 bases at J, with 12 bases between. The CDR3 reads CATSDGGGEAKNIQYF. The CDR3 DNA is TGTGCCACCAGTGACGGAGGGGGGGAAGCCAAAAACATTCAGTACTTC.

Ten or more counts support this clonotype. The chain employs TRBV30 and TRBJ2-7, with D perhaps matching TRBD1 or TRBD2 (5 bases each). The CDR3 has 15 residues. The germline gives CDR1 GTSNPN, CDR2 SVGIG (reference sequence). Trimming left V 3 bases short and J 2 bases short, with 17 bases between. The CDR3 sequence is CAWRRTGTLAYEQYF. The CDR3 nucleotides read TGTGCCTGGAGACGCACCGGGACCTTAGCCTACGAGCAGTACTTC.

The V and J genes are TRBV10-3 and TRBJ2-2; D call uncertain. CDR3 length: 14 residues. CDR1 and CDR2 (germline): ENHRY, SYGVKD. V was clipped by 8 bases and J by 1 base, with 11 bases between them. DNA for the CDR3: TGTGCCATCCGGGTCGACGGGAACACCGGGGAGCTGTTTTTT. As protein: CAIRVDGNTGELFF.

The sample holds a few counts of this clonotype. The chain carries TRBV4-1 and TRBJ2-7; no clear D. V was pared by 2 bases and J by 7 bases, with 18 bases between. CDR3 length: 15 amino acids. Germline CDR1 MGHRA, CDR2 YSYEKL. The CDR3, as DNA: TGCGCCAGCAGCCAACCTCCGGAACTCGGTAGAGAGCAGTACTTC. Amino acids: CASSQPPELGREQYF.

The sample holds many counts of this clonotype. The rearrangement links TRBV5-1 to TRBJ2-1; D remains unclear. Trimming pared 1 base from V and 9 bases from J, leaving 11 bases between. The germline V gene encodes CDR1 SGHRS and CDR2 YFSETQ. This CDR3 contains 13 residues. CDR3: CASSLSPTGEQFF. The CDR3 DNA reads as TGCGCCAGCAGCTTGTCTCCAACGGGTGAGCAGTTCTTC.

This clonotype came up many times. The rearrangement uses TRBV20-1 and TRBJ2-7; possibly TRBD1 for D (6 bases). The CDR3 is 13 residues long. The V and J ends lost 0 bases and 3 bases respectively, with 9 bases between them. CDR1 is DFQATT, CDR2 SNEGSKA, per germline (reference sequence). The CDR3 spells CSARDSGHYEQYF. CDR3 nucleotides: TGCAGTGCTAGAGATTCGGGACACTACGAGCAGTACTTC.

This sequence joins TRBV7-3 and TRBJ2-2; D may match TRBD1 or TRBD2 (6 bases each). V was cut by 4 bases and J by 4 bases, with 16 bases left in between. Germline values: CDR1 SGHTA, CDR2 FQGTGA. CDR3 size: 16 residues. The CDR3 sequence: CASSSIGGGSTGELFF. Written as DNA, the CDR3 is TGTGCCAGCAGCTCCATAGGAGGGGGGAGCACCGGGGAGCTGTTTTTT.

The chain combines TRBV30 with TRBJ2-1, with no clear D. The CDR3 covers 12 residues. The V and J ends lost 0 bases and 6 bases respectively, with 6 bases between them. Germline CDR1 and CDR2: GTSNPN and SVGIG (reference sequence). CDR3 bases: TGTGCCTGGAGTGTACCCACCAATGAGCAGTTCTTC. It translates to CAWSVPTNEQFF.

This clonotype occurred many times. The DNA for the CDR3 is TGTGCCAGCACCAGGGACTCCTTCTGGGGGAATGAGCAGTTCTTC. Translation: CASTRDSFWGNEQFF. This chain links TRBV2 with TRBJ2-1, with D maybe TRBD2 (6 bases). Trimming removed 7 bases at V and 7 bases at J, with 20 bases between. CDR1 is SNHLY and CDR2 is FYNNEI in the germline V gene. The CDR3 totals 15 residues.

Note on this clonotype: A much larger clone lies one base from this, so it may be a read error. The chain recombines TRBV5-5 with TRBJ2-7; 8 bases align to TRBD1. Germline V gives CDR1 SGHKS, CDR2 YYEKEE (reference sequence). The CDR3 is 13 residues long. For the CDR3, the DNA is TGTTCCAGCAGCCCACAGGGGGAGTACGAGCAGTACTTC. Translating it yields CSSSPQGEYEQYF.

This clonotype was detected ten times or more. The V call is TRBV11-1, the J call TRBJ1-6; D unresolved. The CDR3 sequence is 12 residues long. Trimming removed 2 bases at V and 13 bases at J, with 9 bases between. Germline V gene data show CDR1 as SGHAT and CDR2 as FQDESV (reference sequence). CDR3 region: CASSLRSFPLHF. The CDR3 region has the DNA TGTGCCAGCAGCTTAAGATCCTTCCCCCTCCACTTT.

In this sample, this clonotype turned up many times. V gene TRBV20-1 combines with J gene TRBJ1-2; the match to TRBD1 covers 10 bases. This CDR3 is built from 12 residues. Germline V lookup: CDR1 DFQATT, CDR2 SNEGSKA (reference sequence). J was trimmed by 8 bases and V by 3 bases; bases with no gene match: 3. CDR3 coding DNA: TGCAGTGCTAGGGGGACAGGGGAAGGCTACACCTTC. Its translation is CSARGTGEGYTF.